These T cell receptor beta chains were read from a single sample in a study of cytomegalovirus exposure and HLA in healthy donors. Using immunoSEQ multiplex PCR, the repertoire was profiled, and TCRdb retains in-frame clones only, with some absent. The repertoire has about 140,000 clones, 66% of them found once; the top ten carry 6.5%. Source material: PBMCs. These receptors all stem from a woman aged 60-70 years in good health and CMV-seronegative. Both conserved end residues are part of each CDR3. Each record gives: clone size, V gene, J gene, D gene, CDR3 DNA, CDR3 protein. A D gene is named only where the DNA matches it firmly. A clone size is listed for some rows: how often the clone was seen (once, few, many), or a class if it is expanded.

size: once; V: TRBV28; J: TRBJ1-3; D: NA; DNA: TGTGCCAGCAGTTTAAGCCTCGGTTTCGGCTCTGGAAACACCATATATTTT; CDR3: CASSLSLGFGSGNTIYF
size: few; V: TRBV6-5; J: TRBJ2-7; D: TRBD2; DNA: TGTGCCAGCAGAAGACTAGCGGGGGGCTCCTACGAGCAGTACTTC; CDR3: CASRRLAGGSYEQYF
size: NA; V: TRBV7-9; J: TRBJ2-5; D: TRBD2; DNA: TGTGCCAGCAGCGGCGGGAGTTTGGAGACCCAGTACTTC; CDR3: CASSGGSLETQYF
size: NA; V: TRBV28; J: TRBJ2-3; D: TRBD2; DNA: TGTGCCAGCATGGTGGGAGGGACAGATACGCAGTATTTT; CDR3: CASMVGGTDTQYF
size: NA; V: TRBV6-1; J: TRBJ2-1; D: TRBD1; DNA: TGTGCCAGCAGTGTAAACAGGGGCCGGGATGAGCAGTTCTTC; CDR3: CASSVNRGRDEQFF
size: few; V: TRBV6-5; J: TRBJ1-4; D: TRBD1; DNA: TGTGCCAGCAGTCGGGACAGGGTTAATGAAAAACTGTTTTTT; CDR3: CASSRDRVNEKLFF
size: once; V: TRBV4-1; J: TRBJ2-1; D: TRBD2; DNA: TGCGCCAGCAGCCGGCGGGTCTCCGGGACTAGCCCCTACAATGAGCAGTTCTTC; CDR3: CASSRRVSGTSPYNEQFF
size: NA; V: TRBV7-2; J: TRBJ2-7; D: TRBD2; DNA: TGTGCCAGCAGCTCGCAGCGGGGGGCGCTATACGAGCAGTACTTC; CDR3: CASSSQRGALYEQYF
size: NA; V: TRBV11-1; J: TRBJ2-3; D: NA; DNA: TGTGCCAGCAGGTTAGCGGCCACAGATACGCAGTATTTT; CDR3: CASRLAATDTQYF
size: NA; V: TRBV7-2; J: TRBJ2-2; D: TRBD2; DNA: TGTGCCAGCAGCTCACACTCGGGACTACTCAACACCGGGGAGCTGTTTTTT; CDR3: CASSSHSGLLNTGELFF
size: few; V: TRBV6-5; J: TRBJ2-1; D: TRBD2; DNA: TGTGCCAGCAGTTCCGACAGGGTCACTAGCGGGAGTAGGCAGTTCTTC; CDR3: CASSSDRVTSGSRQFF
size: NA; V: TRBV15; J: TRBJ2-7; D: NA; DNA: TGTGCCACCAGCAGAGATCAGACAGGCTCCTACGAGCAGTACTTC; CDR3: CATSRDQTGSYEQYF
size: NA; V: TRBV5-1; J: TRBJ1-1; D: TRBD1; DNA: TGCGCCAGCAGCTTGGTATCCGGACAGGGTTCTGAAGCTTTCTTT; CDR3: CASSLVSGQGSEAFF
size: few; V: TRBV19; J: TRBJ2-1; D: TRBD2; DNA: TGTGCCAGTAGTATTAACAGCGGGAGGACCTACAATGAGCAGTTCTTC; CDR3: CASSINSGRTYNEQFF
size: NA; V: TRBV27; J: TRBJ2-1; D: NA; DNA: TGTGCCAGCACCGAAAAGGGGCCATCCTACAATGAGCAGTTCTTC; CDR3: CASTEKGPSYNEQFF
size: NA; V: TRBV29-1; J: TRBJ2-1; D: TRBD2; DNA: TGCAGCGTTGAGCCTAGCGGGGCTTTCGAGCAGTTCTTC; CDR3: CSVEPSGAFEQFF
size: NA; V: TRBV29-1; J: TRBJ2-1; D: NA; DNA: TGCAGCGTTGTGGCCAGCTCCTACAATGAGCAGTTCTTC; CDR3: CSVVASSYNEQFF
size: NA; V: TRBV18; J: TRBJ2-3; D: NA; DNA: TGTGCCAGCTCACCGCCGGGACACCGAAGCACAGATACGCAGTATTTT; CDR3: CASSPPGHRSTDTQYF
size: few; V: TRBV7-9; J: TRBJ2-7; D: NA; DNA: TGTGCCAGCAGCTTGGTTGCGGGGGCGAGTGAGCAGTACTTC; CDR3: CASSLVAGASEQYF
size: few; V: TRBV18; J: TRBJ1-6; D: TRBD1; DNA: TGTGCCAGCTCACCACCGGGACAGGGGAATTCACCCCTCCACTTT; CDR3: CASSPPGQGNSPLHF
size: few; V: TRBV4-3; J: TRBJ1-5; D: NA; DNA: TGCGCCAGCAGCCAAGAACAGGCGGCAAATCAGCCCCAGCATTTT; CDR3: CASSQEQAANQPQHF
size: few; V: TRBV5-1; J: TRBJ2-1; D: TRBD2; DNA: TGCGCCAGCAAGCTAGCGGGAGACCTTGAGCAGTTCTTC; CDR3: CASKLAGDLEQFF
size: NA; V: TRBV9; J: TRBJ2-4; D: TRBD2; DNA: TGTGCCAGCAGCGTAGCCCCGTCCCCGGGAGGTTTTAACATTCAGTACTTC; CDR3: CASSVAPSPGGFNIQYF
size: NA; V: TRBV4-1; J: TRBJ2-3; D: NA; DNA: TGCGCCAGCAGCCCAGGGGCAGGGGTCCTCACAGATACGCAGTATTTT; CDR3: CASSPGAGVLTDTQYF
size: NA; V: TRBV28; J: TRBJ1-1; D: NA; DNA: TGTGCCAGCAGTCGGCAGGTCGGGGGAAACACTGAAGCTTTCTTT; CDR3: CASSRQVGGNTEAFF
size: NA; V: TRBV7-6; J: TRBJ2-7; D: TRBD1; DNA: TGTGCCAGCAGCCTAAGACAGGGGCCTTTTTACGAGCAGTACTTC; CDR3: CASSLRQGPFYEQYF
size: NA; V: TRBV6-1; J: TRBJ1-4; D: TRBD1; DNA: TGTGCCAGCAGTGCCGACAGGGTGAAGGGTGAAAAACTGTTTTTT; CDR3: CASSADRVKGEKLFF
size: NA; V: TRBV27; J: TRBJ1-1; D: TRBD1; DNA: TGTGCCAGTTGGGACAGGGACCAGAACACTGAAGCTTTCTTT; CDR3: CASWDRDQNTEAFF
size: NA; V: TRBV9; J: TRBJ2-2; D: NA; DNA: TGTGCCAGCAGCTTTAGCTGGGACACCGGGGAGCTGTTTTTT; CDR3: CASSFSWDTGELFF
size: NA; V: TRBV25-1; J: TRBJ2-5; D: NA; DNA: TGTGCCACCGCTCAGGTTGCCCAGTACTTC; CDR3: CATAQVAQYF
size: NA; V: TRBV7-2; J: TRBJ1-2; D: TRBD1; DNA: TGTGCCAGCAGCTCCTACCCCGGGGACAGGGGTGGGGGCTACACCTTC; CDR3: CASSSYPGDRGGGYTF